The 27 T cell receptor beta chains below all came from one sample that was sequenced in a study of early stage breast cancer tumors. The repertoire was sequenced with immunoSEQ multiplex PCR; TCRdb's copy has only in-frame clones and lacks some. Of approximately 31,000 clones in the sample, 74% were seen once. The sequenced material came from breast tumor tissue. The receptors were gathered from a person in their thirties with breast cancer.

This rearrangement joins TRBV7-3 to TRBJ1-1; no clear D gene. V was cut by 5 bases and J by 1 base, with 11 bases left in between. Germline CDR1 and CDR2: SGHTA and FQGTGA. This CDR3 is 14 amino acids long. The CDR3 loop reads CASSQQGGNTEAFF. The CDR3, as DNA: TGTGCCAGCAGCCAACAAGGAGGGAACACTGAAGCTTTCTTT.

The chain recombines TRBV4-2 with TRBJ2-2; 10 bases map to TRBD2. V lost 4 bases, J lost 0 bases, and 11 bases stayed unmatched. The CDR3 runs to 19 residues. Germline lookup yields CDR1 LGHNA and CDR2 YNFKEQ. The CDR3: CASSPLETSGRTNTGELFF. The CDR3 region has the DNA TGTGCCAGCAGCCCCCTGGAGACTAGCGGGCGGACGAACACCGGGGAGCTGTTTTTT.

This clone was recorded once. V gene TRBV4-3 combines with J gene TRBJ2-5; D may be TRBD2 (6 bases). Germline values: CDR1 LGHNA, CDR2 YSLEER. V lost 0 bases and J 7 bases, leaving 24 bases between the germline ends. There are 18 residues in the CDR3. CDR3 DNA sequence: TGCGCCAGCAGCCAAGATACTAGAGGAGGGATATGGGGGAGGACCCAGTACTTC. Amino acids: CASSQDTRGGIWGRTQYF.

The J gene is TRBJ1-5, the V gene TRBV4-2; D unclear. Trimming took 0 bases from V and 9 from J, leaving 15 bases between them. The CDR3 loop spans 15 amino acids. Germline CDR1 and CDR2: LGHNA and YNFKEQ. CDR3 protein: CASSQDLDGLRPQHF. DNA of the CDR3: TGTGCCAGCAGCCAAGATCTGGACGGTTTGAGGCCCCAGCATTTT.

The V call is TRBV19, the J call TRBJ2-7, with 11 bases aligning to TRBD1. Germline V gives CDR1 LNHDA, CDR2 SQIVND (reference sequence). Unmatched junction bases numbered 13, after V lost 3 bases and J lost 3 bases. This CDR3 is 18 amino acids long. CDR3 loop: CASSIASSGTGGFYEQYF. The CDR3 bases are TGTGCCAGTAGTATTGCCTCCTCCGGGACAGGGGGGTTCTACGAGCAGTACTTC.

This clone was picked up one time. The chain links TRBV11-2 to TRBJ1-3; TRBD1 agrees at 9 bases. This CDR3 comprises 16 residues. Per germline, CDR1 SGHAT and CDR2 FQNNGV. The V gene end was trimmed by 2 bases and the J gene end by 2 bases; junction bases not matched to a gene: 4. This chain's CDR3 is CASSLIGTGTGNTIYF. The CDR3, as DNA: TGTGCCAGCAGCTTAATTGGGACAGGGACTGGAAACACCATATATTTT.

Details on this clone: A junction end diverges from the germline sequence, so it may reflect a read error. The genes are TRBV5-5 and TRBJ1-2; no clear D gene. The CDR3 contains 15 residues. Germline V lookup: CDR1 SGHKS, CDR2 YYEKEE (reference sequence). The CDR3 DNA sequence: TGTGCCAGAAGCTCGACCGGGCCCCGGACGTATGGCTACACCTTC. It codes for CARSSTGPRTYGYTF.

The chain joins TRBV5-1 to TRBJ2-3; 8 positions agree with TRBD2. Germline V gene data show CDR1 as SGHRS and CDR2 as YFSETQ. This CDR3 has 16 residues. Unmatched junction bases numbered 7, after V lost 1 base and J lost 3 bases. In DNA form, the CDR3 reads TGCGCCAGCAGCTTGATTAGCGGGATAACGACAGATACGCAGTATTTT. It encodes CASSLISGITTDTQYF.

The V and J genes are TRBV29-1 and TRBJ2-1; TRBD1 agrees at 7 bases. Germline V gene data show CDR1 as SQVTM and CDR2 as ANQGSEA. The V segment lost 7 bases and the J segment 9 bases; nucleotides outside the gene matches: 6. The CDR3 loop spans 11 amino acids. The CDR3 DNA is TGCAGCGCCACCAGGGGGTCTGAGCAGTTCTTC. It translates to CSATRGSEQFF.

There are a few counts of this clone. The J gene is TRBJ2-4, the V gene TRBV5-8; 10 nucleotides agree with TRBD2. Per the germline V gene, CDR1 is SGHTS and CDR2 is YDEGEE. Trimming cost V 7 bases and J 10 bases; bases outside gene matches: 11. The CDR3 extends over 14 amino acids. As DNA, the CDR3 is TGTGCCAGCCCCCCAAGACTAGCGGGTGTAATTCAGTACTTC. Its translation: CASPPRLAGVIQYF.

The chain carries TRBV5-1 and TRBJ2-4; 7 nucleotides line up with TRBD1. The CDR3 is made up of 16 amino acids. V lost 4 bases, J lost 0 bases, and 7 bases stayed unmatched. Germline lookup yields CDR1 SGHRS and CDR2 YFSETQ. This CDR3 reads CASSAGQDIAKNIQYF. The CDR3 nucleotides read TGCGCCAGCAGCGCCGGACAGGATATAGCCAAAAACATTCAGTACTTC.

The rearrangement links TRBV10-3 to TRBJ2-7, with 10 bases aligning to TRBD1. The V segment lost 3 bases and the J segment 4 bases; nucleotides outside the gene matches: 6. This CDR3 spans 15 amino acids. The germline V gene has CDR1 ENHRY and CDR2 SYGVKD. The CDR3 loop is CAISDKSGQGYEQYF. As DNA, the CDR3 is TGTGCCATCAGTGACAAGTCGGGACAGGGGTACGAGCAGTACTTC.

This rearrangement joins TRBV5-6 to TRBJ1-1; no clear D. The CDR3 length is 15 residues. V was trimmed by 2 bases and J by 6 bases, leaving 17 bases between them. Germline V gene sequence: CDR1 SGHDT, CDR2 YYEEEE. CDR3 in amino acids: CASSFPGFSGSEAFF. The CDR3 DNA follows: TGTGCCAGCAGCTTCCCCGGGTTCAGTGGGTCTGAAGCTTTCTTT.

The chain carries TRBV28 and TRBJ1-1; TRBD1 is a possible D gene (6 bases). This CDR3 comprises 18 residues. The germline V and J ends were trimmed by 3 bases and 0 bases, with 20 bases remaining between them. The V gene's germline CDR1 is MDHEN and CDR2 SYDVKM. CDR3 amino acids: CASSLGQGRLFVNTEAFF. The CDR3 DNA sequence: TGTGCCAGCAGTTTGGGGCAGGGGCGCTTATTTGTGAACACTGAAGCTTTCTTT.

The chain links TRBV5-4 to TRBJ2-1, with no clear D. The CDR3 covers 14 residues. V was pared by 6 bases and J by 0 bases, with 10 bases between. Germline V CDR1 and CDR2: SGHNT, YYREEE (reference sequence). The DNA of the CDR3 is TGTGCCAGCACCAGTAAGAGCTCCTACAATGAGCAGTTCTTC. Its protein is CASTSKSSYNEQFF.

The chain carries TRBV30 and TRBJ2-3; 8 bases align to TRBD1. Germline CDR1 reads GTSNPN; CDR2 reads SVGIG (reference sequence). V dropped 3 bases and J dropped 0; count of bases not matched to a gene: 2. The CDR3 spans 14 residues. The CDR3 loop is CAWRGTGSTDTQYF. The CDR3 DNA reads as TGTGCCTGGAGGGGGACAGGTAGCACAGATACGCAGTATTTT.

This sequence joins TRBV9 and TRBJ2-6; a possible D gene is TRBD2 (6 bases). CDR3 length equals 18 residues. Trimming took 3 bases from V and 4 from J, leaving 20 bases between them. The germline gives CDR1 SGDLS, CDR2 YYNGEE. CDR3 nucleotide sequence: TGTGCCAGCAGCGCGGAATCTTTACTAGCAGCGGGGGCCAACGTCCTGACTTTC. Residues: CASSAESLLAAGANVLTF.

Regarding this clone: The germline gene is not matched at one end of the junction; a read error may be the cause. J is TRBJ2-7 and V is TRBV7-3, with 8 bases aligning to TRBD2. The CDR3 is made up of 15 amino acids. Germline V lookup: CDR1 SGHTA, CDR2 FQGTGA. CDR3 sequence: CASSQVPGLGYEQYF. The DNA for the CDR3 is TGCGCCAGCAGCCAAGTTCCGGGACTAGGCTACGAGCAGTACTTC.

The gene calls are TRBV30 and TRBJ2-1; D unresolved. V was cut by 5 bases and J by 4 bases, with 6 bases left in between. The CDR3 covers 11 residues. Looked up from germline, CDR1 is GTSNPN and CDR2 is SVGIG (reference sequence). The CDR3 coding sequence is TGTGCCTGGCTCGTATACAATGAGCAGTTCTTC. Residues: CAWLVYNEQFF.

The genes are TRBV5-1 and TRBJ2-7; 8 nucleotides line up with TRBD2. The V segment lost 0 bases and the J segment 5 bases; nucleotides outside the gene matches: 4. The germline gives CDR1 SGHRS, CDR2 YFSETQ. The CDR3 spans 14 residues. The CDR3 loop reads CASSLASTSDEQYF. The CDR3 DNA is TGCGCCAGCAGCTTGGCCTCGACTAGCGACGAGCAGTACTTC.

CDR3 sequence: CASSLVIVTEAFF. The CDR3 DNA reads TGTGCCAGCAGCTTGGTTATTGTCACTGAAGCTTTCTTT. The chain recombines TRBV5-6 with TRBJ1-1; D remains unclear. The CDR3 consists of 13 residues. The V and J ends lost 0 bases and 4 bases respectively, with 7 bases between them. Germline V gives CDR1 SGHDT, CDR2 YYEEEE.

Here the CDR3 reads CASRRDRGLNTEAFF. The CDR3, as DNA: TGTGCCAGCAGACGGGACAGGGGTTTGAACACTGAAGCTTTCTTT. The chain links TRBV5-4 to TRBJ1-1; 10 nucleotides line up with TRBD1. Germline CDR1 is SGHNT and CDR2 is YYREEE (reference sequence). This CDR3 spans 15 amino acids. J gave up 0 bases and V 5 bases, and 4 bases lay outside the gene matches.

The rearrangement joins TRBV30 to TRBJ1-6; D not certain. Trimming removed 8 bases at V and 11 bases at J, with 7 bases between. Germline assignment: CDR1 GTSNPN and CDR2 SVGIG (reference sequence). The CDR3 spans 9 residues. The CDR3 is CALGAPLHF. The CDR3 DNA reads as TGTGCCCTCGGGGCACCCCTCCACTTT.

The chain employs TRBV27 and TRBJ1-4; D uncertain. The CDR3 spans 14 residues. Trimming removed 3 bases from V and 4 bases from J, with 9 bases in between. Germline V gene data show CDR1 as MNHEY and CDR2 as SMNVEV (reference sequence). CDR3: CASSFSSVNEKLFF. The CDR3 bases are TGTGCCAGCAGTTTTTCGTCGGTTAATGAAAAACTGTTTTTT.

The chain is built from TRBV18 and TRBJ2-7; D unclear. The germline V and J ends were trimmed by 0 bases and 2 bases, with 8 bases remaining between them. This CDR3 spans 14 amino acids. Germline assignment: CDR1 KGHSH and CDR2 LQKENI. CDR3 sequence (DNA): TGTGCCAGCTCACCACCCGCGGATACCTACGAGCAGTACTTC. Its translation: CASSPPADTYEQYF.

The CDR3 here is CASSLGQGTGIQYF. As DNA, the CDR3 is TGCGCCAGCAGCTTGGGGCAGGGCACTGGGATTCAGTACTTC. This chain links TRBV5-1 with TRBJ2-4; D is perhaps TRBD1 (5 bases). This CDR3 spans 14 amino acids. From germline, CDR1 is SGHRS and CDR2 YFSETQ. Trimming cost V 0 bases and J 10 bases, with 14 bases left between them.

The rearrangement joins TRBV10-1 to TRBJ2-7; D ambiguous. Germline values: CDR1 WNHNN, CDR2 SYGVQD (reference sequence). The CDR3 covers 13 residues. Trimming pared 4 bases from V and 3 bases from J, leaving 10 bases between. The CDR3 DNA reads TGCGCCAGCAGTGCCGGTTGGGGCTACGAGCAGTACTTC. It is translated as CASSAGWGYEQYF.